The 3 T cell receptor beta chains below come from one sample, sequenced in a study of pediatric ulcerative colitis. The data were produced by immunoSEQ multiplex PCR, yet TCRdb's version contains in-frame clones alone and is incomplete. The table has about 64,000 clones, about 90% seen once. Sample: blood. The source is a boy aged 5-17 years with severe ulcerative colitis.

The V and J genes are TRBV11-3 and TRBJ1-1; TRBD1 aligns across 9 bases. The junction had 9 bases not matched to a gene; V was cut back by 5 bases and J by 5 bases. Germline loops: CDR1 SGHNT, CDR2 YENEEA. CDR3 size: 15 residues. The chain's CDR3 is CASSPQGTGMTEAFF. In DNA form, the CDR3 reads TGTGCCAGCAGCCCCCAGGGGACAGGGATGACTGAAGCTTTCTTT.

The CDR3 nucleotides are TGCGCCAGCAGCCAAGGTGGGGTGCCAGATACGCAGTATTTT. Encoded protein: CASSQGGVPDTQYF. J is TRBJ2-3 and V is TRBV4-1, with D unresolved. The V and J ends lost 1 base and 4 bases respectively, with 9 bases between them. This CDR3 is built from 14 residues. Germline CDR1 reads MGHRA; CDR2 reads YSYEKL.

The J gene is TRBJ1-4, the V gene TRBV27; 10 bases agree with TRBD1. The CDR3 contains 17 residues. Germline V gene sequence: CDR1 MNHEY, CDR2 SMNVEV (reference sequence). V lost 5 bases and J lost 3; bases outside the gene matches: 9. This CDR3 reads CASSEGQGMLANEKLFF. CDR3 nucleotides: TGTGCCAGCAGTGAGGGACAGGGGATGCTAGCTAATGAAAAACTGTTTTTT.